One and the same sample provided the 26 T cell receptor beta chains below, sequenced in a study of blood T cells in healthy people across ages. It was with a sample-barcoded 5' primer and a J-beta primer mix that a second PCR of roughly 7 to 12 cycles was run. TCRdb re-called the 5' RACE reads with MiXCR, one entry per CDR3 protein. This sample has roughly 1,700,000 distinct CDR3 sequences; approximately 28% occur once, and the top ten carry roughly 8%. Sequencing was performed on blood. The receptors come from a woman in her twenties or thirties in good health.

This clonotype was recorded at least ten times. The rearrangement uses TRBV12-3 or TRBV12-4 and TRBJ2-6; D may be TRBD1 or TRBD2 (5 bases each). The CDR3 contains 15 residues. Trimming cost V 5 bases and J 0 bases, with 8 bases left between them. This chain's CDR3 is CASSKRGSGANVLTF. CDR3 sequence (DNA): TGTGCCAGCAGTAAGAGGGGCTCTGGGGCCAACGTCCTGACTTTC.

This clonotype showed up many times. V gene TRBV7-9 combines with J gene TRBJ2-1, with 7 positions matching TRBD1. This CDR3 is 15 amino acids long. Trimming took 1 base from V and 4 from J; bases not matched to a gene: 4. Germline lookup yields CDR1 SEHNR and CDR2 FQNEAQ (reference sequence). The CDR3 here is CASSLGGTVYNEQFF. Written as DNA, the CDR3 is TGTGCCAGCAGCTTAGGTGGGACAGTTTACAATGAGCAGTTCTTC.

At least ten counts were recorded for this clonotype. The chain carries TRBV29-1 and TRBJ1-4; TRBD1 might be the D (6 bases). Germline V gene lookup returns CDR1 SQVTM and CDR2 ANQGSEA. The CDR3 totals 13 residues. Trimming pared 5 bases from V and 8 bases from J, leaving 15 bases between. The CDR3 region is CSVLEQGREKLFF. In DNA form, the CDR3 reads TGCAGCGTTCTCGAGCAGGGGAGGGAAAAACTGTTTTTT.

Ten or more counts support this clonotype. The genes are TRBV7-2 and TRBJ2-1; D gene unclear. The CDR3 spans 16 residues. The ends were cut back, 2 bases at V and 0 bases at J, with 11 bases in the middle. Germline lookup yields CDR1 SGHTA and CDR2 FQGNSA. The chain's CDR3 is CASSLILTSSYNEQFF. In DNA form, the CDR3 reads TGTGCCAGCAGCTTAATCCTCACGAGCTCCTACAATGAGCAGTTCTTC. Together with reference TRBV7-2 and TRBJ2-1, the CDR3 gives the full variable domain: GAGVSQSPSNKVTEKGKDVELRCDPISGHTALYWYRQSLGQGLEFLIYFQGNSAPDKSGLPSDRFSAERTGGSVSTLTIQRTQQEDSAVYLCASSLILTSSYNEQFFGPGTRLTVL.

This clonotype showed up just a few times. The CDR3 reads CATSDTTGEQYF. The CDR3 DNA reads as TGTGCCACCAGTGATACTACGGGTGAGCAGTACTTC. The rearrangement joins TRBV24-1 to TRBJ2-7; D unresolved. From germline, CDR1 is KGHDR and CDR2 SFDVKD. Trimming took 3 bases from V and 7 from J, leaving 9 bases between them. The CDR3 spans 12 residues.

This clonotype was seen more than once but under ten times. V usage is TRBV29-1 and J usage is TRBJ2-7, with D maybe TRBD2 (6 bases). V dropped 7 bases and J dropped 9 bases, with 19 bases sitting between them. The germline V gene has CDR1 SQVTM and CDR2 ANQGSEA. CDR3 length: 12 residues. The CDR3, as DNA: TGCAGCGCATCCCGGGGACTCCTAGGGCAGTACTTC. Residues: CSASRGLLGQYF.

In its sample, this clonotype was seen many times. J is TRBJ1-5 and V is TRBV29-1; D is unresolved. The CDR3 has 15 residues. CDR1 SQVTM and CDR2 ANQGSEA come from the germline V gene. V was clipped by 4 bases and J by 4 bases, with 17 bases between them. CDR3 bases: TGCAGCGTTGTTCAAGGGCTCGGCGGTAATCAGCCCCAGCATTTT. Protein: CSVVQGLGGNQPQHF.

This clonotype turned up a few times. CDR3 in DNA: TGTGCCAGCAGTTTATCAGGGGGCGACCCCAATGAGCAGTTCTTC. This codes for CASSLSGGDPNEQFF. The chain uses TRBV28 and TRBJ2-1; 8 nucleotides align to TRBD1. The CDR3 is made up of 15 amino acids. The germline V gene encodes CDR1 MDHEN and CDR2 SYDVKM. V was clipped by 1 base and J by 6 bases; unmatched bases: 5.

This chain links TRBV7-2 with TRBJ2-1; D may match TRBD1 or TRBD2 (5 bases each). The CDR3 spans 12 residues. V was cut by 5 bases and J by 10 bases, with 12 bases left in between. CDR1 is SGHTA and CDR2 is FQGNSA in the germline V gene. CDR3 in amino acids: CASSRGPLEQFF. CDR3 nucleotide sequence: TGTGCCAGCAGCCGGGGCCCTTTAGAGCAGTTCTTC. Drawing the rest from reference TRBV7-2 and TRBJ2-1, the complete variable domain is GAGVSQSPSNKVTEKGKDVELRCDPISGHTALYWYRQSLGQGLEFLIYFQGNSAPDKSGLPSDRFSAERTGGSVSTLTIQRTQQEDSAVYLCASSRGPLEQFFGPGTRLTVL.

As concerns this clonotype: Since a much larger clone is just one base distant, this may be a read error. For the CDR3, the DNA is TGTGCCACCCTCCGTAGGGGCAATAGATACAATGAGCAGTACTTC. Protein sequence: CATLRRGNRYNEQYF. The chain combines TRBV12-3 or TRBV12-4 with TRBJ2-5; maybe TRBD1 (5 bases). The V end was cut by 10 bases, the J end by 11 bases, with 29 bases between. CDR3 length: 15 amino acids.

Details on this clonotype: Mismatch with germline at one junction end may stem from a read error. The gene calls are TRBV20-1 and TRBJ2-1, with D perhaps given as TRBD1 or TRBD2 (5 bases each). CDR3 length equals 13 residues. Germline V gene sequence: CDR1 DFQATT, CDR2 SNEGSKA (reference sequence). This CDR3 is CGADGGLGNEQFF. The CDR3 DNA follows: TGTGGTGCTGATGGGGGTTTGGGAAATGAGCAGTTCTTC.

Comment on this clonotype: No conserved phenylalanine or tryptophan is present at the end of the CDR3, so a read error is the likely explanation. The chain combines TRBV12-3 or TRBV12-4 with TRBJ2-3; D remains ambiguous. V lost 1 base to trimming and J lost 6 bases, with 11 bases between them. The CDR3 spans 14 residues. The CDR3 region is CASSLVLDLDTQYL. The CDR3 DNA follows: TGTGCCAGCAGTTTAGTCTTAGATTTGGATACGCAGTATTTG.

This sequence joins TRBV10-3 and TRBJ1-2; no definite D call. This CDR3 has 14 amino acids. V was clipped by 0 bases and J by 3 bases, with 8 bases between them. Per germline, CDR1 ENHRY and CDR2 SYGVKD. The CDR3 loop reads CAISESQEYYGYTF. CDR3 nucleotide sequence: TGTGCCATCAGTGAGTCCCAGGAATACTATGGCTACACCTTC.

This chain joins TRBV29-1 and TRBJ2-4; maybe TRBD2 (6 bases). With 4 bases removed from V and 0 bases from J, the gap between germline ends came to 7 bases. The V gene's germline CDR1 is SQVTM and CDR2 ANQGSEA. The CDR3 runs 13 residues. The CDR3 DNA follows: TGCAGCGTTGGCGGGGCAGCCAAAAACATTCAGTACTTC. This gives the protein CSVGGAAKNIQYF.

This clonotype was detected many times. The V gene is TRBV20-1, the J gene TRBJ2-6; the D gene could be TRBD1 or TRBD2 (5 bases each). V lost 0 bases, J lost 4 bases, and 10 bases lay in between. The CDR3 consists of 15 residues. Germline V CDR1 and CDR2: DFQATT, SNEGSKA (reference sequence). CDR3 DNA: TGCAGTGCTAGAGATTCCGGGGCCGGGGCCAACGTCCTGACTTTC. This encodes CSARDSGAGANVLTF.

This clonotype was seen repeatedly, ten times or more. V and J are TRBV6-5 and TRBJ1-1, with a weak D call TRBD1 (6 bases). With 0 bases removed from V and 3 bases from J, the gap between germline ends came to 11 bases. CDR1 and CDR2 from the germline V gene are MNHEY and SVGAGI. CDR3 length: 15 residues. The CDR3 DNA follows: TGTGCCAGCAGTTACTCCGGGGGCTGGGACACTGAAGCTTTCTTT. Translated: CASSYSGGWDTEAFF.

A few counts support this clonotype. CDR3 in DNA: TGCAGTGCTACGGGGGGGGCGTCAACTAATGAAAAACTGTTTTTT. Protein: CSATGGASTNEKLFF. The chain joins TRBV20-1 to TRBJ1-4; TRBD1 might be the D (6 bases). The CDR3 runs to 15 residues. Trimming removed 4 bases at V and 0 bases at J, with 12 bases between. Germline V CDR1 and CDR2: DFQATT, SNEGSKA (reference sequence).

The chain links TRBV3-1 to TRBJ2-2; D might be TRBD1 or TRBD2, each matching 5 bases. V lost 6 bases, J lost 8 bases, and 16 bases lay in between. There are 14 residues in the CDR3. CDR1 is LGHDT and CDR2 is YNNKEL in the germline V gene (reference sequence). CDR3 DNA: TGTGCCAGCAGGCGAGGGGAACCTCGTGGGGAGCTGTTTTTT. The encoded protein is CASRRGEPRGELFF.

This clonotype was seen a handful of times. V and J are TRBV7-3 and TRBJ2-7; D unresolved. CDR1 is SGHTA, CDR2 FQGTGA, per germline. The CDR3 has 13 residues. V dropped 0 bases and J dropped 6 bases, with 9 bases sitting between them. The CDR3 coding sequence is TGTGCCAGCAGCTTAACGAAGGGATCCGAGCAGTACTTC. As protein: CASSLTKGSEQYF. The full variable domain, completed using reference TRBV7-3 and TRBJ2-7, is GAGVSQTPSNKVTEKGKYVELRCDPISGHTALYWYRQSLGQGPEFLIYFQGTGAADDSGLPNDRFFAVRPEGSVSTLKIQRTERGDSAVYLCASSLTKGSEQYFGPGTRLTVT.

This clonotype has at least ten counts. This rearrangement joins TRBV4-2 to TRBJ2-7; D gene ambiguous. CDR1 and CDR2 (germline): LGHNA, YNFKEQ. The germline V and J ends were trimmed by 0 bases and 5 bases, with 8 bases remaining between them. This CDR3 spans 13 amino acids. The CDR3 loop reads CASSQDNSNEQYF. CDR3 DNA sequence: TGTGCCAGCAGCCAAGATAATTCAAACGAGCAGTACTTC.

This clonotype has only a few counts. This chain uses TRBV14 with TRBJ1-3; weak D call: TRBD1 (5 bases). The V end was cut by 4 bases, the J end by 8 bases, with 12 bases between. This CDR3 has 13 residues. Germline V lookup: CDR1 SGHDN, CDR2 FVKESK. The CDR3 DNA reads TGTGCCAGCAGCCCCGGAGGGGCTTACACCATATATTTT. It specifies CASSPGGAYTIYF.

As DNA, the CDR3 is TGTGCCAGCAGCGTAACAGGGGCTGGCGATGAAAAACTGTTTTTT. It encodes CASSVTGAGDEKLFF. J is TRBJ1-4 and V is TRBV9; TRBD1 matches 7 bases. This CDR3 region has 15 residues. J was trimmed by 6 bases and V by 1 base; bases with no gene match: 6. CDR1 and CDR2 (germline): SGDLS, YYNGEE.

To note about this clonotype: A read error may be the cause here, since a much bigger clone is one base away. The V gene is TRBV7-7, the J gene TRBJ2-5; a weak D match, TRBD1 (7 bases). Germline V gene data show CDR1 as SSHAT and CDR2 as FNYEAQ (reference sequence). The CDR3 runs to 13 residues. The CDR3 nucleotides are TGTGCCGGCAGCTTTACAGGGGAGGTGACCCAGTACTTC. Protein product: CAGSFTGEVTQYF.

Notes on this clonotype: This CDR3 fails to terminate in the conserved phenylalanine or tryptophan, so it likely reflects a read error. The chain carries TRBV7-2 and TRBJ1-2, with 7 bases aligning to TRBD1. The CDR3 spans 14 residues. Germline CDR1 is SGHTA and CDR2 is FQGNSA. With V trimmed by 3 bases and J by 1 base, 2 bases remained unmatched. The CDR3 spells CASSLDRFNYGYTC. The DNA of the CDR3 is TGTGCCAGCAGCTTGGACAGGTTTAACTATGGCTACACCTGC.

This clonotype was seen only a few times. This chain uses TRBV18 with TRBJ2-7; no reliable D call. The germline V gene encodes CDR1 KGHSH and CDR2 LQKENI. This CDR3 is 15 amino acids long. Trimming took 0 bases from V and 4 from J, leaving 13 bases between them. CDR3 DNA: TGTGCCAGCTCACCACCGCCGGCTGCTCAGTACGAGCAGTACTTC. This translates into CASSPPPAAQYEQYF. The full variable domain, completed using reference TRBV18 and TRBJ2-7, is NAGVMQNPRHLVRRRGQEARLRCSPMKGHSHVYWYRQLPEEGLKFMVYLQKENIIDESGMPKERFSAEFPKEGPSILRIQQVVRGDSAAYFCASSPPPAAQYEQYFGPGTRLTVT.

This clonotype was found a few times. The chain combines TRBV7-9 with TRBJ2-1; D is ambiguous. V was clipped by 4 bases and J by 2 bases, with 15 bases between them. The CDR3 runs to 16 residues. In germline, CDR1 is SEHNR, CDR2 FQNEAQ (reference sequence). CDR3 nucleotides: TGTGCCAGCAGCTCCCCTAAGCCTAGTCCCTACAATGAGCAGTTCTTC. As protein: CASSSPKPSPYNEQFF.